This T cell receptor (beta chain) was profiled in a study of T cell repertoires in cytomegalovirus infection. Across the study: TCR beta signatures that were public indicated CMV infection and matching HLA type. Findings and caveats of the study: Based on cumulative public TCR beta family frequency, carriers of CMV plus the relevant HLA were identified. HLA-C-restricted CMV-specific TCR beta clonotypes were dominant in the ex vivo response.

For this clonotype: Its antigen is as yet unknown. With a much larger clone just one base away, this may be a read error. Since the CDR3 does not end with the conserved phenylalanine or tryptophan, this likely comes from a read error.

In TCRdb, the reads were re-called with MiXCR into one record per CDR3 protein. The sample has about 450,000 distinct CDR3 sequences, 25% to 40% seen once. Germline V gene sequence: CDR1 SGHVS, CDR2 FNYEAQ. V gave up 5 bases and J gave up 4 bases; unmatched junction bases: 6. This CDR3 comprises 15 residues. This chain links TRBV7-6 with TRBJ2-7, with TRBD2 identical over 12 bases. This TCR was recovered from a human donor in good health (CMV status not recorded). Some clones in this sample may be carry-over from other donors' samples. Sequenced: PBMCs. CDR3 coding DNA: TGTGCCAGCAGCGCTGCTAGCGGGGGGGCTTACGAGCAGTACTAC. This encodes CASSAASGGAYEQYY.